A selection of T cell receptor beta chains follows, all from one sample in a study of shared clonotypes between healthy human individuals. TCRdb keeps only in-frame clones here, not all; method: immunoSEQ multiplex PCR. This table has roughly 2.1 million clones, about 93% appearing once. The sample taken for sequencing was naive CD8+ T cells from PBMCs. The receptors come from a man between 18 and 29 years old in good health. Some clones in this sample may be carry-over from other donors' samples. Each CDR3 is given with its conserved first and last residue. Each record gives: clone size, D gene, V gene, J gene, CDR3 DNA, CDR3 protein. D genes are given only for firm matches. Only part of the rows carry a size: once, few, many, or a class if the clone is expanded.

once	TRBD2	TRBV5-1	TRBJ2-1	TGCGCCAGCAGCTTTGCGGGAGTGGGTGGTGAGCAGTTCTTC	CASSFAGVGGEQFF
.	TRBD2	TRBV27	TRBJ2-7	TGTGCCAGCAGTTTATCACAACTAGCGGGAGTATACGAGCAGTACTTC	CASSLSQLAGVYEQYF
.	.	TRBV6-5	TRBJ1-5	TGTGCCAGCGCCCTTTGGGTTAGCAATCAGCCCCAGCATTTT	CASALWVSNQPQHF
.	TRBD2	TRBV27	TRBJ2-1	TGTGCCAGCAGTTTAATTCAGACTAGCGGGAGTTCGAATGAGCAGTTCTTC	CASSLIQTSGSSNEQFF
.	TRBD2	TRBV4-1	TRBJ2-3	TGCGCCAGCAGCCAGGTCTCGGGACTAGCGGGCCGCACAGATACGCAGTATTTT	CASSQVSGLAGRTDTQYF
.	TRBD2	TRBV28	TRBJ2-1	TGTGCCAGCAGTTTGTACTCGGGACTAGCGGGAGGTGATGAGCAGTTCTTC	CASSLYSGLAGGDEQFF
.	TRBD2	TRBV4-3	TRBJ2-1	TGCGCCAGCAGCCAAGGGTCAGCGGCGGGAGGTGAGCAGTTCTTC	CASSQGSAAGGEQFF
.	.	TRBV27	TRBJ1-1	TGTGCCAGCACCCGCGTGGGCGCTCTGGACACTGAAGCTTTCTTT	CASTRVGALDTEAFF
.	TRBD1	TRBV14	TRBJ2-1	TGTGCCAGCAGCTCCCCGGGGACAGATGCCTACAATGAGCAGTTCTTC	CASSSPGTDAYNEQFF
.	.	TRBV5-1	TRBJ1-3	TGCGCCAGCAGCTCTGACAGACGCTCTGGAAACACCATATATTTT	CASSSDRRSGNTIYF